This record concerns one TCR beta chain sequence. Unique molecular identifiers were linked by the library to individual cDNA molecules. From the RACE reads, TCRdb called clonotypes with MiXCR, one entry per CDR3 protein. The sample lists about 54,000 distinct CDR3 sequences, 9.9% occurring once. Regarding time point: patch test 2, 6 weeks after DPC sensitization. The treatment: therapeutic diphenylcyclopropenone sensitization with weekly scalp DPC. The entry originates in a study of human T cells and chemical hapten exposure. From germline, CDR1 is SEHNR and CDR2 FQNEAQ (reference sequence). Trimming removed 5 bases from V and 6 bases from J, with 13 bases in between. CDR3 length equals 13 residues.

The clonotype comes from a woman aged 45-60 years with alopecia areata. Some clones in this sample may be carry-over from other donors' samples. Specimen: whole blood, collected in connection with sensitization to the hapten diphenylcyclopropenone (DPC). This chain connects TRBV7-9 to TRBJ1-1; perhaps TRBD1 as D (6 bases). CDR3 amino acids: CASSPRGTAEAFF. CDR3 coding DNA: TGTGCCAGCAGCCCCAGGGGTACGGCTGAAGCTTTCTTT.